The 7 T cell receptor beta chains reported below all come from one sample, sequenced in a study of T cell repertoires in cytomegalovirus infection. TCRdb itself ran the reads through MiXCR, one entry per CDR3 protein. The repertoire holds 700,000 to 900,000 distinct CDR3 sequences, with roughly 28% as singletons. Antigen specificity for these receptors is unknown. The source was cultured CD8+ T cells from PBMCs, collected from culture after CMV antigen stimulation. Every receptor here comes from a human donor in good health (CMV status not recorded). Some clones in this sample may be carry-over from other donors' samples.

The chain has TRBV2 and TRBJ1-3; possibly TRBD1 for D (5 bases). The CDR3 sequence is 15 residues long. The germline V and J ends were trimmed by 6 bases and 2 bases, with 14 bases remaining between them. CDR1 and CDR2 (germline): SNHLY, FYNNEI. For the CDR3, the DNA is TGTGCCAGCAGATCCTGGGGGAAGGCTGGAAACACCATATATTTT. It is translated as CASRSWGKAGNTIYF.

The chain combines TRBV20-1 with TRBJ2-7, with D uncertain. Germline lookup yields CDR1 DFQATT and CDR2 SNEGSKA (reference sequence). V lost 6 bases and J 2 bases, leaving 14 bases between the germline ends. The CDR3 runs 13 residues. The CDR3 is CSASPESTYEQYF. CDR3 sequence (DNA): TGCAGTGCCAGCCCCGAGTCGACCTACGAGCAGTACTTC.

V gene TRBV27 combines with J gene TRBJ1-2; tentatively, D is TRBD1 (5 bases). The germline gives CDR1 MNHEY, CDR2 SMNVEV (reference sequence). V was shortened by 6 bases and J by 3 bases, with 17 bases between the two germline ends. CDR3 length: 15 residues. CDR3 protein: CASRPKGTSHYGYTF. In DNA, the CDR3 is TGTGCCAGCAGGCCCAAAGGGACTAGCCACTATGGCTACACCTTC.

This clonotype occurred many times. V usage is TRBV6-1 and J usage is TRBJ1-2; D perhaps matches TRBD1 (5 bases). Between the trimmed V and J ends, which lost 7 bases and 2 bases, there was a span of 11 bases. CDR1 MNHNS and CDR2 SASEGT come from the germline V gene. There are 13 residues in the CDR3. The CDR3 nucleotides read TGTGCCAGCAAAGAGGGGCTAAACTATGGCTACACCTTC. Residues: CASKEGLNYGYTF.

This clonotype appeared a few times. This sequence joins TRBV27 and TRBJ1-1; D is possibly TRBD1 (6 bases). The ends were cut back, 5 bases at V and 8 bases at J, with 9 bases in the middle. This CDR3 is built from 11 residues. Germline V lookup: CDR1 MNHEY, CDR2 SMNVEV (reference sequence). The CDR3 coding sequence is TGTGCCAGCAGTAAGACAGGAGAAGCTTTCTTT. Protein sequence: CASSKTGEAFF.

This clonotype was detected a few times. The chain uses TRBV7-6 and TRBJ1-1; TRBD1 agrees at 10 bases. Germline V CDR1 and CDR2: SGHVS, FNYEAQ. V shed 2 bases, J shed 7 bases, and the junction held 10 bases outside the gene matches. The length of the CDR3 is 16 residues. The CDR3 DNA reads TGTGCCAGCAGCTTAATGACAGGGGGCGGATTTGGTGAAGCTTTCTTT. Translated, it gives CASSLMTGGGFGEAFF. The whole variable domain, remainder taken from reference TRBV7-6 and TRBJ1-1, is GAGVSQSPRYKVTKRGQDVALRCDPISGHVSLYWYRQALGQGPEFLTYFNYEAQQDKSGLPNDRFSAERPEGSISTLTIQRTEQRDSAMYRCASSLMTGGGFGEAFFGQGTRLTVV.

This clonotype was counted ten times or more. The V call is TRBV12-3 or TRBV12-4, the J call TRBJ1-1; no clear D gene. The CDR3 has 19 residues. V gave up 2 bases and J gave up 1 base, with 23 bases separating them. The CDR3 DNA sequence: TGTGCCAGCAGTTTATACATCCGCGTCAGGAGAATGGCGAACACTGAAGCTTTCTTT. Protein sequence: CASSLYIRVRRMANTEAFF.